This entry lists 2 T cell receptor beta chains sequenced from one sample in a study of T cells in Graves' hyperthyroidism and ophthalmopathy. From RNA transcripts, TCR beta CDR3 regions were amplified. In the first-round RT-PCR of the TCR CDR3, the HTBI primer set was used. TCRdb reprocessed the multiplex PCR reads via MiXCR and lists one record per CDR3 protein. The sample has approximately 420,000 distinct CDR3 sequences; approximately 15% are singletons. The sequenced sample consisted of blood. These TCRs come from a woman under 30 with Graves' hyperthyroidism.

About this clonotype itself: Germline and junction disagree at one end, which may indicate a read error. This chain links TRBV12-5 with TRBJ1-2; perhaps TRBD1 as D (5 bases). CDR3 length: 16 amino acids. Germline V gene sequence: CDR1 LGHNT, CDR2 FRNRAP. The CDR3 reads CASGNGARPANYGHTF. As DNA, the CDR3 is TGTGCTAGTGGAAATGGGGCACGGCCCGCTAACTATGGCCACACCTTC.

The chain is built from TRBV11-2 and TRBJ1-5; D might be TRBD1 (6 bases). V lost 5 bases, J lost 6 bases, and 17 bases lay in between. Per the germline V gene, CDR1 is SGHAT and CDR2 is FQNNGV. There are 15 residues in the CDR3. The CDR3 DNA follows: TGTGCCAGCAGCCTAGGGGGGGGGCAGGGTCAGCCCCAGCATTTT. This encodes CASSLGGGQGQPQHF.